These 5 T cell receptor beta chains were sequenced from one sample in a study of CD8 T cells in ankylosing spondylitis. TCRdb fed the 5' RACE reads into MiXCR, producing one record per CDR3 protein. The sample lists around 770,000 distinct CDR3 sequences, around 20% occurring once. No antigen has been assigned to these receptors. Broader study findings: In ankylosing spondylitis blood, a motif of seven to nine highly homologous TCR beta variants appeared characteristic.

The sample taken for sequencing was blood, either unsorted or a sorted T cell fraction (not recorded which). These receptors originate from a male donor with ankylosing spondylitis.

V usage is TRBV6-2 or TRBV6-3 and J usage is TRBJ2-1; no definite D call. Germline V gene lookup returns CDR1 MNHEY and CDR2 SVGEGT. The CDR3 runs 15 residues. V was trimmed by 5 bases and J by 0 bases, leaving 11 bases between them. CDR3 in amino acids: CASSPDPVSYNEQFF. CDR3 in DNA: TGTGCCAGCAGTCCAGACCCAGTCTCCTACAATGAGCAGTTCTTC.

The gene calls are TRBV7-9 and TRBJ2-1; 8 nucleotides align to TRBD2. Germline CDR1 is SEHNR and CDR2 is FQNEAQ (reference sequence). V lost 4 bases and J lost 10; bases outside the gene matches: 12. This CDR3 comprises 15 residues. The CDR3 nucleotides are TGTGCCAGCAGCTATCTAGCGGGTAACTCCTGGGAGCAGTTCTTC. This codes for CASSYLAGNSWEQFF.

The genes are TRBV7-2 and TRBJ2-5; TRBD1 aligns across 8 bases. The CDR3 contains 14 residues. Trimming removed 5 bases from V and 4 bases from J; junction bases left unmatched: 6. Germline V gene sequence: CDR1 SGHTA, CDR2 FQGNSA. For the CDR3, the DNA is TGTGCCAGCAGCGCCCGGACAGGGAGAGAGACCCAGTACTTC. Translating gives CASSARTGRETQYF.

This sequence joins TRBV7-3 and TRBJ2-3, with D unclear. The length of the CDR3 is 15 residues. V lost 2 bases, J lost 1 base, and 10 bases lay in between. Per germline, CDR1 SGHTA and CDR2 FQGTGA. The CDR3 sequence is CASSLGPAGTDTQYF. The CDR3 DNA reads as TGTGCCAGCAGCTTAGGGCCGGCGGGCACAGATACGCAGTATTTT.

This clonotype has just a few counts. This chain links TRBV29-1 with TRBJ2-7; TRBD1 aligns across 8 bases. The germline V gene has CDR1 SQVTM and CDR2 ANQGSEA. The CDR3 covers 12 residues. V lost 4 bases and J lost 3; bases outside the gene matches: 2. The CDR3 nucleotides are TGCAGCGTTGTGGACAGGGACTACGAGCAGTACTTC. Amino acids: CSVVDRDYEQYF.